These T cell receptor beta chains were read from a single sample in a study of Ad26.COV2.S vaccination and SARS-CoV-2 variants. The method was immunoSEQ multiplex PCR; TCRdb's version includes in-frame clones alone and lacks a portion of them. The sample includes hundreds of thousands of clones, less than 90% of them seen just once. This specimen consisted of peripheral blood, obtained in a trial of Ad26.COV2.S vaccine versus placebo. The receptors stem from a person between 18 and 65 years old who received the Ad26.COV2.S COVID-19 vaccine or a placebo. CDR3s include the opening cysteine and the closing phenylalanine or tryptophan. Each record gives: J gene, V gene, clone size, D gene, CDR3 protein, CDR3 DNA. The D gene is left open where the match is weak. Clone size is stated in some rows and not others, as once, few, many or a class when expanded.

J gene: TRBJ1-2; V gene: TRBV2; clone size: .; D gene: TRBD1; CDR3 protein: CASSPRDRVLYGYTF; CDR3 DNA: TGTGCCAGCAGTCCTAGGGACAGGGTACTCTATGGCTACACCTTC
J gene: TRBJ2-1; V gene: TRBV5-8; clone size: .; D gene: .; CDR3 protein: CASSLLGLVDEQFF; CDR3 DNA: TGTGCCAGCAGCTTGCTGGGGCTAGTCGATGAGCAGTTCTTC
J gene: TRBJ1-6; V gene: TRBV5-1; clone size: .; D gene: TRBD1; CDR3 protein: CASSQGQWELNSPLHF; CDR3 DNA: TGCGCCAGCAGCCAGGGACAGTGGGAACTTAATTCACCCCTCCACTTT
J gene: TRBJ1-1; V gene: TRBV30; clone size: few; D gene: .; CDR3 protein: CARMGARDTEAFF; CDR3 DNA: TGTGCCCGGATGGGAGCACGGGACACTGAAGCTTTCTTT
J gene: TRBJ2-7; V gene: TRBV7-9; clone size: many; D gene: TRBD2; CDR3 protein: CASSPKASGSYEQYF; CDR3 DNA: TGTGCCAGCAGCCCCAAGGCTAGCGGGAGTTACGAGCAGTACTTC
J gene: TRBJ1-2; V gene: TRBV5-1; clone size: .; D gene: .; CDR3 protein: CASSLVPVVPGYGYTF; CDR3 DNA: TGCGCCAGCAGCTTGGTCCCGGTCGTGCCGGGCTATGGCTACACCTTC
J gene: TRBJ1-3; V gene: TRBV10-3; clone size: few; D gene: .; CDR3 protein: CAISPEMGGIRNTIYF; CDR3 DNA: TGTGCCATCAGCCCCGAGATGGGAGGGATCAGAAACACCATATATTTT
J gene: TRBJ2-7; V gene: TRBV4-3; clone size: .; D gene: TRBD1; CDR3 protein: CASSQDKDRDYEQYF; CDR3 DNA: TGCGCCAGCAGCCAAGACAAAGACAGGGACTACGAGCAGTACTTC
J gene: TRBJ2-3; V gene: TRBV11-3; clone size: .; D gene: TRBD1; CDR3 protein: CASSLHRGSDTQYF; CDR3 DNA: TGTGCCAGCAGCTTACACAGGGGGTCAGATACGCAGTATTTT
J gene: TRBJ2-2; V gene: TRBV7-3; clone size: .; D gene: .; CDR3 protein: CASSLTVGELFF; CDR3 DNA: TGTGCCAGCAGCTTAACCGTCGGGGAGCTGTTTTTT
J gene: TRBJ2-1; V gene: TRBV7-3; clone size: .; D gene: .; CDR3 protein: CASSLRVASSYNEQFF; CDR3 DNA: TGTGCCAGCAGCTTAAGGGTAGCGAGCTCCTACAATGAGCAGTTCTTC
J gene: TRBJ1-1; V gene: TRBV28; clone size: .; D gene: .; CDR3 protein: CASSIYSGWDTEAFF; CDR3 DNA: TGTGCCAGCAGTATTTATTCGGGATGGGACACTGAAGCTTTCTTT
J gene: TRBJ2-3; V gene: TRBV28; clone size: .; D gene: .; CDR3 protein: CASSSGADNTDTQYF; CDR3 DNA: TGTGCCAGCAGTTCCGGGGCTGACAACACAGATACGCAGTATTTT
J gene: TRBJ2-1; V gene: TRBV7-9; clone size: .; D gene: .; CDR3 protein: CASSLRVSTSYNEQFF; CDR3 DNA: TGTGCCAGCAGCTTACGGGTCTCGACTTCCTACAATGAGCAGTTCTTC
J gene: TRBJ1-3; V gene: TRBV9; clone size: few; D gene: .; CDR3 protein: CASSVAGRSSGNTIYF; CDR3 DNA: TGTGCCAGCAGCGTAGCGGGCAGAAGCTCTGGAAACACCATATATTTT
J gene: TRBJ2-3; V gene: TRBV15; clone size: .; D gene: .; CDR3 protein: CATSRDRGDTQYF; CDR3 DNA: TGTGCCACCAGCAGAGATCGTGGAGATACGCAGTATTTT
J gene: TRBJ1-4; V gene: TRBV28; clone size: once; D gene: .; CDR3 protein: CASSLVRQGVFF; CDR3 DNA: TGTGCCAGCAGTTTGGTCAGGCAGGGAGTGTTTTTT
J gene: TRBJ1-2; V gene: TRBV5-8; clone size: .; D gene: TRBD1; CDR3 protein: CASSSQGAYGYTF; CDR3 DNA: TGTGCCAGCAGCTCCCAGGGGGCCTATGGCTACACCTTC
J gene: TRBJ2-7; V gene: TRBV2; clone size: .; D gene: .; CDR3 protein: CASSDLGAGRGEQYF; CDR3 DNA: TGTGCCAGCAGTGATCTGGGGGCTGGACGTGGGGAGCAGTACTTC
J gene: TRBJ1-1; V gene: TRBV19; clone size: .; D gene: .; CDR3 protein: CASSIEGTLERTEAFF; CDR3 DNA: TGTGCCAGTAGTATAGAAGGGACACTCGAAAGGACTGAAGCTTTCTTT
J gene: TRBJ2-7; V gene: TRBV5-1; clone size: .; D gene: .; CDR3 protein: CASSLEITSPNEQYF; CDR3 DNA: TGCGCCAGCAGCTTGGAAATCACTAGCCCTAACGAGCAGTACTTC
J gene: TRBJ1-1; V gene: TRBV6-4; clone size: few; D gene: .; CDR3 protein: CASSDRRGTEAFF; CDR3 DNA: TGTGCCAGCAGTGACCGCAGGGGCACTGAAGCTTTCTTT
J gene: TRBJ1-2; V gene: TRBV4-3; clone size: .; D gene: .; CDR3 protein: CASSQDWGWGYTF; CDR3 DNA: TGCGCCAGCAGCCAAGACTGGGGATGGGGCTACACCTTC
J gene: TRBJ2-5; V gene: TRBV27; clone size: .; D gene: .; CDR3 protein: CASSPFGQPQETQYF; CDR3 DNA: TGTGCCAGCAGTCCCTTCGGACAGCCCCAAGAGACCCAGTACTTC
J gene: TRBJ1-2; V gene: TRBV30; clone size: .; D gene: .; CDR3 protein: CAWSWAGVLRNYGYTF; CDR3 DNA: TGTGCCTGGTCCTGGGCAGGGGTACTGAGGAACTATGGCTACACCTTC
J gene: TRBJ2-1; V gene: TRBV18; clone size: .; D gene: TRBD2; CDR3 protein: CASSPTSGDPYNEQFF; CDR3 DNA: TGTGCCAGCTCACCCACTAGCGGGGACCCCTACAATGAGCAGTTCTTC
J gene: TRBJ2-2; V gene: TRBV30; clone size: .; D gene: TRBD1; CDR3 protein: CASSRDRGSSSMNTGELFF; CDR3 DNA: TGTGCCTCGTCCCGGGACAGGGGGTCGAGTTCTATGAACACCGGGGAGCTGTTTTTT
J gene: TRBJ2-3; V gene: TRBV19; clone size: .; D gene: .; CDR3 protein: CASSIMSRGTDTQYF; CDR3 DNA: TGTGCCAGTAGTATAATGTCTCGGGGGACAGATACGCAGTATTTT
J gene: TRBJ1-4; V gene: TRBV11-2; clone size: .; D gene: .; CDR3 protein: CASSPLLGFGEKLFF; CDR3 DNA: TGTGCCAGCAGCCCCCTATTGGGTTTCGGAGAAAAACTGTTTTTT
J gene: TRBJ2-5; V gene: TRBV11-3; clone size: .; D gene: .; CDR3 protein: CASSLDGMGPQETQYF; CDR3 DNA: TGTGCCAGCAGCTTAGACGGCATGGGGCCCCAAGAGACCCAGTACTTC
J gene: TRBJ2-3; V gene: TRBV27; clone size: .; D gene: .; CDR3 protein: CASSSDYYSTDTQYF; CDR3 DNA: TGTGCCAGCAGCTCGGACTACTATAGCACAGATACGCAGTATTTT
J gene: TRBJ1-2; V gene: TRBV28; clone size: .; D gene: .; CDR3 protein: CASSFPQGTGGYTF; CDR3 DNA: TGTGCCAGCAGTTTTCCGCAGGGTACCGGCGGCTACACCTTC
J gene: TRBJ2-5; V gene: TRBV7-7; clone size: .; D gene: .; CDR3 protein: CASSSQGVGQETQYF; CDR3 DNA: TGTGCCAGCAGCTCACAGGGAGTGGGCCAAGAGACCCAGTACTTC
J gene: TRBJ1-2; V gene: TRBV6-5; clone size: .; D gene: TRBD1; CDR3 protein: CASKPTGVVSGGYTF; CDR3 DNA: TGTGCCAGCAAACCGACAGGGGTGGTCTCGGGCGGCTACACCTTC
J gene: TRBJ1-3; V gene: TRBV7-2; clone size: .; D gene: .; CDR3 protein: CASSPNLVTTGNTIYF; CDR3 DNA: TGTGCCAGCAGCCCAAACCTCGTTACAACTGGAAACACCATATATTTT
J gene: TRBJ1-1; V gene: TRBV9; clone size: .; D gene: .; CDR3 protein: CASSPRGRGVAFF; CDR3 DNA: TGTGCCAGCAGCCCAAGAGGCCGGGGGGTGGCTTTCTTT
J gene: TRBJ2-3; V gene: TRBV9; clone size: once; D gene: .; CDR3 protein: CASRTGLSTDTQYF; CDR3 DNA: TGTGCCAGCAGGACAGGACTGAGCACAGATACGCAGTATTTT
J gene: TRBJ2-7; V gene: TRBV28; clone size: once; D gene: .; CDR3 protein: CASSLEWGAYEQYF; CDR3 DNA: TGTGCCAGCAGTTTAGAGTGGGGGGCCTACGAGCAGTACTTC
J gene: TRBJ2-3; V gene: TRBV19; clone size: .; D gene: .; CDR3 protein: CASSGLHTDTQYF; CDR3 DNA: TGTGCCAGCTCGGGACTTCACACAGATACGCAGTATTTT
J gene: TRBJ2-1; V gene: TRBV7-9; clone size: once; D gene: .; CDR3 protein: CASSRGRANSYNEQFF; CDR3 DNA: TGTGCCAGCAGTCGAGGTCGGGCCAACTCCTACAATGAGCAGTTCTTC
J gene: TRBJ1-2; V gene: TRBV7-2; clone size: .; D gene: TRBD1; CDR3 protein: CASSPRTGENGYTF; CDR3 DNA: TGTGCCAGCAGCCCCCGGACAGGGGAAAATGGCTACACCTTC
J gene: TRBJ2-5; V gene: TRBV4-1; clone size: .; D gene: TRBD2; CDR3 protein: CASSQMTSGWETQYF; CDR3 DNA: TGCGCCAGCAGCCAGATGACTAGCGGGTGGGAGACCCAGTACTTC
J gene: TRBJ2-7; V gene: TRBV6-6; clone size: once; D gene: TRBD2; CDR3 protein: CASRRLAGGPKTSYEQYF; CDR3 DNA: TGTGCCAGCAGACGACTAGCGGGGGGTCCGAAGACCTCCTACGAGCAGTACTTC
J gene: TRBJ2-2; V gene: TRBV5-1; clone size: once; D gene: .; CDR3 protein: CASSRQDSSRGELFF; CDR3 DNA: TGCGCCAGCAGCCGCCAGGACAGTTCGCGCGGGGAGCTGTTTTTT
J gene: TRBJ2-1; V gene: TRBV7-9; clone size: .; D gene: .; CDR3 protein: CASSLRAAVSYNEQFF; CDR3 DNA: TGTGCCAGCAGCTTACGGGCGGCCGTTTCCTACAATGAGCAGTTCTTC
J gene: TRBJ2-1; V gene: TRBV20-1; clone size: once; D gene: .; CDR3 protein: CSARDINEQFF; CDR3 DNA: TGCAGTGCTAGAGATATAAATGAGCAGTTCTTC
J gene: TRBJ1-5; V gene: TRBV5-1; clone size: .; D gene: .; CDR3 protein: CASSLAPYPANQPQHF; CDR3 DNA: TGCGCCAGCAGCTTGGCCCCCTACCCGGCGAATCAGCCCCAGCATTTT
J gene: TRBJ2-3; V gene: TRBV4-3; clone size: once; D gene: .; CDR3 protein: CASSQDTGTTDTQYF; CDR3 DNA: TGCGCCAGCAGCCAAGATACGGGGACCACAGATACGCAGTATTTT
J gene: TRBJ2-1; V gene: TRBV9; clone size: .; D gene: .; CDR3 protein: CASSGLSGSYNEQFF; CDR3 DNA: TGTGCCAGCAGCGGCCTAAGCGGTTCCTACAATGAGCAGTTCTTC
J gene: TRBJ1-1; V gene: TRBV5-1; clone size: once; D gene: .; CDR3 protein: CASSAGTIDTEAFF; CDR3 DNA: TGCGCCAGCAGCGCCGGGACAATTGACACTGAAGCTTTCTTT